This is a list of T cell receptor beta chains from one sample in a study of fetal regulatory T cell absence and autoimmunity. Sequencing used immunoSEQ multiplex PCR; TCRdb keeps in-frame clones, though not all of them. The sample holds more than 85,000 clones; more than 70% are singletons and the top ten take 1.5% to 2%. The sequenced material came from pancreas tissue. The receptor set was obtained from a male donor with IPEX syndrome. Each CDR3 is given without its conserved first and last residue. Each record gives: V gene, clone size, J gene, CDR3 protein. Not every row has a clone size; where given, it reads once, few, many or a size class.

v_gene: TRBV6-1; abundance: -; j_gene: TRBJ2-7; CDR3aa: ASSYVPYEQY
v_gene: TRBV7-2; abundance: -; j_gene: TRBJ2-5; CDR3aa: ASSLGAGRQETQY
v_gene: TRBV6-5; abundance: once; j_gene: TRBJ1-4; CDR3aa: ASSYSTGAANEKLF
v_gene: TRBV18; abundance: once; j_gene: TRBJ2-5; CDR3aa: ASSPRETQY
v_gene: TRBV5-4; abundance: -; j_gene: TRBJ2-1; CDR3aa: ASYLFWSGNNNEQF
v_gene: TRBV11-2; abundance: -; j_gene: TRBJ1-6; CDR3aa: ASSLPPDRGLIPLH
v_gene: TRBV27; abundance: -; j_gene: TRBJ2-2; CDR3aa: ASSFSGFPGELF
v_gene: TRBV6-5; abundance: -; j_gene: TRBJ1-2; CDR3aa: ASSYLGEVAGYT
v_gene: TRBV10-1; abundance: -; j_gene: TRBJ2-7; CDR3aa: ASSETGQGANEQY
v_gene: TRBV2; abundance: -; j_gene: TRBJ2-5; CDR3aa: ASRTDRGRYQETQY
v_gene: TRBV21-1; abundance: -; j_gene: TRBJ1-6; CDR3aa: ASSTDRGEKNSPLH
v_gene: TRBV5-4; abundance: -; j_gene: TRBJ2-6; CDR3aa: ASSPPAAGANVLT
v_gene: TRBV5-6; abundance: -; j_gene: TRBJ2-2; CDR3aa: ASSAARTVAGELF
v_gene: TRBV5-4; abundance: -; j_gene: TRBJ2-1; CDR3aa: ASSLQGVPSYNEQF
v_gene: TRBV5-1; abundance: -; j_gene: TRBJ1-1; CDR3aa: ASSLSTGTGNTEAF
v_gene: TRBV25-1; abundance: -; j_gene: TRBJ2-7; CDR3aa: ASSEPDRGYEQY
v_gene: TRBV11-2; abundance: -; j_gene: TRBJ2-5; CDR3aa: ASSFGGGAGTQY
v_gene: TRBV5-1; abundance: -; j_gene: TRBJ1-4; CDR3aa: ASSSGQAYNEKLF
v_gene: TRBV4-3; abundance: -; j_gene: TRBJ1-1; CDR3aa: ASSQDGGTEAF
v_gene: TRBV7-9; abundance: -; j_gene: TRBJ2-3; CDR3aa: ASSLGRAPDTQY
v_gene: TRBV4-3; abundance: -; j_gene: TRBJ2-5; CDR3aa: ASSQGWGGAKETQY
v_gene: TRBV27; abundance: -; j_gene: TRBJ1-1; CDR3aa: ASSLGRGSTEAF
v_gene: TRBV4-1; abundance: -; j_gene: TRBJ1-5; CDR3aa: ASSHPGGQPQH
v_gene: TRBV9; abundance: -; j_gene: TRBJ2-1; CDR3aa: ASSSTSVSYNEQF
v_gene: TRBV10-1; abundance: -; j_gene: TRBJ2-4; CDR3aa: ASSDRGPKNIQY
v_gene: TRBV25-1; abundance: -; j_gene: TRBJ1-1; CDR3aa: ASSEYFDDRLNTEAF
v_gene: TRBV4-1; abundance: -; j_gene: TRBJ2-1; CDR3aa: ASSQGRGGSYNEQF